These 6 T cell receptor beta chains came from one sample sequenced in a study of CD8+ T cells in alopecia areata. Extraction and reverse transcription of RNA yielded cDNA as the sequencing template. Profiled with immunoSEQ multiplex PCR; TCRdb holds only in-frame clones, not every one. In the table there are fewer than 200,000 clones, 50% to 75% of which are singletons. Indicated treatment: oral pan-JAK inhibitor, 5-10 mg twice daily. This specimen consisted of CD4+ T cells sorted from blood, obtained between weeks 55 and 65, from a patient treated with tofacitinib. The receptors come from a human donor with alopecia areata.

The chain joins TRBV5-6 to TRBJ2-7; the D gene could be TRBD1 or TRBD2 (5 bases each). The CDR3 contains 14 residues. Per germline, CDR1 SGHDT and CDR2 YYEEEE. V lost 4 bases and J lost 2, with 13 bases in between. CDR3 nucleotide sequence: TGTGCCAGCAGCCACGGGACCGTCACCTACGAGCAGTACTTC. This codes for CASSHGTVTYEQYF.

The V gene is TRBV29-1, the J gene TRBJ2-7; either TRBD1 or TRBD2 may fit D (5 bases each). V lost 5 bases to trimming and J lost 7 bases, with 12 bases between them. CDR1 and CDR2 from the germline V gene are SQVTM and ANQGSEA. This CDR3 comprises 11 residues. In DNA, the CDR3 is TGCAGCGTTCCCAATGGGGGAGAGCAGTACTTC. Protein product: CSVPNGGEQYF.

This chain uses TRBV7-2 with TRBJ2-7; no definite D call. Germline V gene sequence: CDR1 SGHTA, CDR2 FQGNSA. V lost 3 bases, J lost 0 bases, and 15 bases lay in between. This CDR3 is built from 16 residues. This CDR3 reads CASSFGQAFSSYEQYF. The CDR3 DNA reads as TGTGCCAGCAGCTTCGGGCAGGCCTTCAGCTCCTACGAGCAGTACTTC. Variable domain in full (rest from reference TRBV7-2 and TRBJ2-7): GAGVSQSPSNKVTEKGKDVELRCDPISGHTALYWYRQSLGQGLEFLIYFQGNSAPDKSGLPSDRFSAERTGGSVSTLTIQRTQQEDSAVYLCASSFGQAFSSYEQYFGPGTRLTVT.

This chain links TRBV19 with TRBJ2-1; unclear D gene. The CDR3 is 11 amino acids. Deletions cut 9 bases from V and 3 bases from J, with 6 bases between. Germline CDR1 reads LNHDA; CDR2 reads SQIVND (reference sequence). The DNA for the CDR3 is TGTGCCAGCATCCTCTACAATGAGCAGTTCTTC. Amino acid sequence: CASILYNEQFF.

This clone has only a few counts. The rearrangement links TRBV5-1 to TRBJ2-5; TRBD2 matches at 9 bases. V shed 4 bases and J 2 bases; nucleotides not matched to a gene: 3. CDR1 and CDR2 (germline): SGHRS, YFSETQ. CDR3 size: 14 residues. The CDR3 sequence: CASSITSGQETQYF. As DNA, the CDR3 is TGCGCCAGCAGCATTACTAGCGGGCAAGAGACCCAGTACTTC.

The chain couples TRBV6-5 to TRBJ1-2; D is unresolved. CDR3 size: 13 residues. The V end was cut by 0 bases, the J end by 4 bases, with 6 bases between. CDR1 is MNHEY and CDR2 is SVGAGI in the germline V gene. This CDR3 reads CASSYSSSYGYTF. For the CDR3, the DNA is TGTGCCAGCAGTTACTCCTCAAGCTATGGCTACACCTTC.